This entry concerns a single T cell receptor beta chain. In the authors' methods: Filtering was not the same, since immunoSEQ gave junction-only sequences without quality scores. Using immunoSEQ multiplex PCR, the repertoire was profiled, and TCRdb retains in-frame clones only, with some absent. The V and J calls and clone size were taken over from that table, and D and trimming were inferred from the DNA. The sample has over 850,000 clones; about 84% are singletons. The CDR3 sequence is 15 residues long. The V gene end was trimmed by 6 bases and the J gene end by 6 bases; junction bases not matched to a gene: 12. Germline values: CDR1 LNHDA, CDR2 SQIVND (reference sequence). This specimen belongs to a study of shared clonotypes between healthy human individuals.

The chain couples TRBV19 to TRBJ1-1; 8 bases line up with TRBD1. The receptor's source is a man aged 18 to 29 in good health. Some clones in this sample may be carry-over from other donors' samples. Sequenced: memory CD4+ T cells from PBMCs. Described subset: CD45RA-negative fraction. In DNA, the CDR3 is TGTGCCAGTAGCTCCCGGACAGGGCAAGCTCCTGAAGCTTTCTTT. Its translation is CASSSRTGQAPEAFF.